This TCR beta chain was identified during a study of radiotherapy plus CTLA-4 blockade in lung cancer. Study-level background: Among patients, approximately 19% showed objective responses, and around 30% had disease control.

Those patients who had chemo-refractory metastatic non-small-cell lung cancer were given focal radiation along with CTLA-4 blockade through ipilimumab. Sequencing used immunoSEQ multiplex PCR; TCRdb keeps in-frame clones, though not all of them. The sample gives about 88,000 clones, about 78% of which show up once; over 11% is in the top ten. The receptor comes from a human donor with non-small cell lung cancer that progressed on radiotherapy plus ipilimumab. The sequenced sample was peripheral blood, obtained from a patient treated with radiotherapy plus ipilimumab.

For the CDR3, the DNA is TGCGCCAGCAGCTTAGGCGACAGGCAGAACACTGAAGCTTTCTTT. Its translation: CASSLGDRQNTEAFF. The chain carries TRBV5-1 and TRBJ1-1; the D gene is possibly TRBD1 (6 bases). Germline V lookup: CDR1 SGHRS, CDR2 YFSETQ. V was clipped by 2 bases and J by 1 base, with 12 bases between them. The CDR3 spans 15 residues.